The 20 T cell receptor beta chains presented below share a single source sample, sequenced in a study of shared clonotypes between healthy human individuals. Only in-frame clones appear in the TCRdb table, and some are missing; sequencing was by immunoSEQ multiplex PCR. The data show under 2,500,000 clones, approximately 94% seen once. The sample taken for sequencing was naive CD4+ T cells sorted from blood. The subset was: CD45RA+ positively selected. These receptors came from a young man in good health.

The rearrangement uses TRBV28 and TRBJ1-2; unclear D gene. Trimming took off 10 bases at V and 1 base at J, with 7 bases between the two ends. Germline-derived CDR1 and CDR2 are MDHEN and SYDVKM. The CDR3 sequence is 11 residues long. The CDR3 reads CATQDNYGYTF. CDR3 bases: TGTGCCACCCAGGATAACTATGGCTACACCTTC.

The CDR3 region has the DNA TGCGCCAGCAGCTTGGAAGTCAGTTCACCCCTCCACTTT. Translation: CASSLEVSSPLHF. V and J are TRBV5-1 and TRBJ1-6; D gene ambiguous. CDR1 is SGHRS, CDR2 YFSETQ, per germline. The CDR3 is 13 amino acids. Trimming pared 0 bases from V and 9 bases from J, leaving 7 bases between. Full variable domain (rest looked up from reference TRBV5-1 and TRBJ1-6): KAGVTQTPRYLIKTRGQQVTLSCSPISGHRSVSWYQQTPGQGLQFLFEYFSETQRNKGNFPGRFSGRQFSNSRSEMNVSTLELGDSALYLCASSLEVSSPLHFGNGTRLTVT.

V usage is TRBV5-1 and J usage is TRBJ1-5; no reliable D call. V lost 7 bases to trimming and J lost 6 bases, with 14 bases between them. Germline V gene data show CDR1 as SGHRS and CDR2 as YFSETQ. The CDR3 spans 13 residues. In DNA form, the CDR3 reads TGCGCCAGCCGTGTCTCCGACGGTCAGCCCCAGCATTTT. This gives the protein CASRVSDGQPQHF.

Written as DNA, the CDR3 is TGTGCCAGCAGCCCAAGACAGGGGGCCACTGAAGCTTTCTTT. Its translation: CASSPRQGATEAFF. The chain combines TRBV7-2 with TRBJ1-1, with 10 bases aligning to TRBD1. The germline CDR1 and CDR2 sequences are SGHTA and FQGNSA. V dropped 5 bases and J dropped 4; count of bases not matched to a gene: 4. The CDR3 loop spans 14 amino acids. The whole variable domain, remainder taken from reference TRBV7-2 and TRBJ1-1, is GAGVSQSPSNKVTEKGKDVELRCDPISGHTALYWYRQSLGQGLEFLIYFQGNSAPDKSGLPSDRFSAERTGGSVSTLTIQRTQQEDSAVYLCASSPRQGATEAFFGQGTRLTVV.

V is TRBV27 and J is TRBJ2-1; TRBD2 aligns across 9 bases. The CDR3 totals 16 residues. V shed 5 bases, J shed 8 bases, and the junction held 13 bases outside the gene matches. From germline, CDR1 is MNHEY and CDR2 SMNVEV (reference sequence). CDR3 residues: CASSPTPRGLAHEQFF. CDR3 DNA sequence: TGTGCCAGCAGTCCCACACCTAGGGGACTAGCCCATGAGCAGTTCTTC.

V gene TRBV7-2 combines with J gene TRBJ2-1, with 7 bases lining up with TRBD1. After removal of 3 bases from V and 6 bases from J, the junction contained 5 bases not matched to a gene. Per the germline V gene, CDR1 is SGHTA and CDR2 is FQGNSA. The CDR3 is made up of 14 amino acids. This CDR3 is CASSFTGVGNEQFF. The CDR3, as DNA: TGTGCCAGCAGCTTCACAGGGGTAGGCAATGAGCAGTTCTTC.

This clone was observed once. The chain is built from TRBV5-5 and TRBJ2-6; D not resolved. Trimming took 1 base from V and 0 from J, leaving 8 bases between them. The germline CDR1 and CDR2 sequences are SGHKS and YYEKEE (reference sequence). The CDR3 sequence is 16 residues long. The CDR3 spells CASSLTETSGANVLTF. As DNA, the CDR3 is TGTGCCAGCAGCTTGACAGAAACCTCTGGGGCCAACGTCCTGACTTTC.

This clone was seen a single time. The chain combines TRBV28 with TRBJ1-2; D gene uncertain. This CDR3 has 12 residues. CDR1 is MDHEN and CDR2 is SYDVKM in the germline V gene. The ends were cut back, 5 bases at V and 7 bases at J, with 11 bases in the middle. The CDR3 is CASSGTAGGYTF. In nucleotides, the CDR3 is TGTGCCAGCAGTGGCACCGCGGGTGGCTACACCTTC.

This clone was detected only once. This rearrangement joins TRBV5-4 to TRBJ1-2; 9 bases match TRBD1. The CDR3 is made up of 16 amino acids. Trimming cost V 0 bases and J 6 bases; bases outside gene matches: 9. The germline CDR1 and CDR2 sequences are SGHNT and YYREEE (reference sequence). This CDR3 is CASSLAAMGQGDGYTF. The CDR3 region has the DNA TGTGCCAGCAGCTTGGCCGCCATGGGACAGGGCGATGGCTACACCTTC.

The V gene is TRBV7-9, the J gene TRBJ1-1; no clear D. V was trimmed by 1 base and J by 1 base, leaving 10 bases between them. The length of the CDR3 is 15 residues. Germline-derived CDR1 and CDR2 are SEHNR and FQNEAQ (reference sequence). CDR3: CASSLDLSGNTEAFF. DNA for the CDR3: TGTGCCAGCAGCTTAGACTTATCGGGGAACACTGAAGCTTTCTTT.

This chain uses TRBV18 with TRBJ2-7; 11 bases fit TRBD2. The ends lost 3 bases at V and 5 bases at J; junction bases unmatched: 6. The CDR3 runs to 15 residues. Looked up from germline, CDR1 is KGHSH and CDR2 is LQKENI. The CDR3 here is CASSPSSGGLHEQYF. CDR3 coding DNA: TGTGCCAGCTCACCCTCTAGCGGGGGGTTACACGAGCAGTACTTC.

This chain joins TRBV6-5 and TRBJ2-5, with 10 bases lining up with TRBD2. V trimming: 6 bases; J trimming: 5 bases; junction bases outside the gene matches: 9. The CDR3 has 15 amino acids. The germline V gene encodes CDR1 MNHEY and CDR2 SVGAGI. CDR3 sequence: CASSRGTSARETQYF. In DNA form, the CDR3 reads TGTGCCAGCAGCCGTGGGACTAGCGCCCGGGAGACCCAGTACTTC.

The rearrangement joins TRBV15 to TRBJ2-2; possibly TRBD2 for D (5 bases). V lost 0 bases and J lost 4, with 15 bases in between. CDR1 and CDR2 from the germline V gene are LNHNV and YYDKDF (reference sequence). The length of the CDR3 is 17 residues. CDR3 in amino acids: CATSRDPRGRPTGELFF. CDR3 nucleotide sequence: TGTGCCACCAGCAGAGATCCCCGGGGAAGACCCACCGGGGAGCTGTTTTTT.

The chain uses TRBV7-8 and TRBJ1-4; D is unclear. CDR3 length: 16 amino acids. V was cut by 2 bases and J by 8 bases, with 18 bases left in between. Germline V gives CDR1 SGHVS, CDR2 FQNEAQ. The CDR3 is CASSLIHAGKGEKLFF. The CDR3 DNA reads TGTGCCAGCAGCTTAATTCATGCCGGGAAAGGAGAAAAACTGTTTTTT.

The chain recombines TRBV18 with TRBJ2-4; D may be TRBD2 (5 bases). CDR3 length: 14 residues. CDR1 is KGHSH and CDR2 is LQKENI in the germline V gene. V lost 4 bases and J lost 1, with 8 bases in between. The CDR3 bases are TGTGCCAGCTCACGGTCGGGGGCCAAAAACATTCAGTACTTC. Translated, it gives CASSRSGAKNIQYF.

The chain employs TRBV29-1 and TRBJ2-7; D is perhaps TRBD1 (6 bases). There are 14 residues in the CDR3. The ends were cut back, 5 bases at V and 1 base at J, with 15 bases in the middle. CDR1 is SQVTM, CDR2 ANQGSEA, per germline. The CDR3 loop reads CSVLKQGYSYEQYF. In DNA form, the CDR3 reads TGCAGCGTTTTAAAACAGGGCTATTCCTACGAGCAGTACTTC.

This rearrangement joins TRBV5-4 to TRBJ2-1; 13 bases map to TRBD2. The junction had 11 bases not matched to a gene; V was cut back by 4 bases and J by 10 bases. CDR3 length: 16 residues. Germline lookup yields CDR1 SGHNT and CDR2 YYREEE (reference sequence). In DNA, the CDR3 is TGTGCCAGCAGCCTAAGGACTAGCGGGAGCCCCGGGGAGCAGTTCTTC. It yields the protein CASSLRTSGSPGEQFF.

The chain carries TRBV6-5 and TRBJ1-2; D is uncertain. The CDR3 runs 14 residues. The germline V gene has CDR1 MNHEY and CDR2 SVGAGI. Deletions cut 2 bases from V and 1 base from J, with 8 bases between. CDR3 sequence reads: CASSYGQDNYGYTF. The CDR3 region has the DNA TGTGCCAGCAGTTACGGCCAGGATAACTATGGCTACACCTTC.

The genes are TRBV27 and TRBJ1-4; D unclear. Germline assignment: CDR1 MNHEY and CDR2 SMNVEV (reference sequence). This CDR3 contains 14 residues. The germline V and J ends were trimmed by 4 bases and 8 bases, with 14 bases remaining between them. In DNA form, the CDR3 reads TGTGCCAGCAGTTCCCTCCTAACCGGGGAAAAACTGTTTTTT. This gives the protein CASSSLLTGEKLFF.

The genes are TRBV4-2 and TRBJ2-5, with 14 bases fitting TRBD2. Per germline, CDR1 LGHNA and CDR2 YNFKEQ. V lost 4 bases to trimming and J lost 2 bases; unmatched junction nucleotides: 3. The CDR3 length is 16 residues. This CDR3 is CASSPGTSGGQETQYF. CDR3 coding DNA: TGTGCCAGCAGCCCCGGGACTAGCGGGGGACAAGAGACCCAGTACTTC.